A selection of T cell receptor beta chains follows, all from one sample in a study of shared clonotypes between healthy human individuals. Clones were read by immunoSEQ multiplex PCR, and TCRdb kept only the in-frame ones, dropping some. The sample carries over 75,000 clones, roughly three quarters recorded once. Material for sequencing was memory CD8+ T cells sorted from blood. All receptors derive from a man in his thirties or forties in good health. Each CDR3 is given with its conserved first and last residue. A D gene is named only where the DNA matches it firmly. Only some rows state a clone size, as once, few, many or a class for expanded clones.

>NA|TRBJ2-7|TRBV6-5|NA|15
TGTGCCAGCAGTTCAGACGACAGTTTTGGGTACGAGCAGTACTTC
CASSSDDSFGYEQYF
>NA|TRBJ1-1|TRBV7-6|few|12
TGTGCCAGCAGCTTAGGCGTCACTGAAGCTTTCTTT
CASSLGVTEAFF
>TRBD2|TRBJ2-5|TRBV5-1|NA|14
TGCGCCAGCAGGAGGCGGGAGGGACAAGAGACCCAGTACTTC
CASRRREGQETQYF
>NA|TRBJ1-5|TRBV10-3|NA|15
TGTGCCATCAGTGAAGGGGGAAATAGCAATCAGCCCCAGCATTTT
CAISEGGNSNQPQHF
>NA|TRBJ2-7|TRBV11-2|NA|12
TGTGCCAGCAGCTTAGGAGGGCTCGAGCAGTACTTC
CASSLGGLEQYF
>NA|TRBJ2-7|TRBV28|once|12
TGTGCCAGCAGCTTATTCCGGGGCGAGCAGTACTTC
CASSLFRGEQYF
>NA|TRBJ2-2|TRBV12-1|few|16
TGTGCCAGCAGCTCGGTAGCGGGAGAGATCACCGGGGAGCTGTTTTTT
CASSSVAGEITGELFF
>TRBD1|TRBJ2-5|TRBV7-8|many|15
TGTGCCAGCAGCGGCTGGGACAGGGGGATTGAGACCCAGTACTTC
CASSGWDRGIETQYF
>TRBD1|TRBJ2-3|TRBV10-3|NA|15
TGTGCCATCAGTGATTGGGACAGGGATGCAGATACGCAGTATTTT
CAISDWDRDADTQYF
>NA|TRBJ2-1|TRBV7-9|NA|14
TGTGCCAGCGGCTTAGAGTACCGGTACAATGAGCAGTTCTTC
CASGLEYRYNEQFF
>NA|TRBJ2-2|TRBV5-1|NA|15
TGCGCCAGCAGCCCAATTGTATCGACCACCGGGGAGCTGTTTTTT
CASSPIVSTTGELFF
>NA|TRBJ2-7|TRBV18|NA|13
TGTGCCAGCTCATGGGATTTAGGATACGAGCAGTACTTC
CASSWDLGYEQYF
>TRBD1|TRBJ2-1|TRBV27|NA|15
TGTGCCAGCAGTTCCGGGACAGGGGGCTTAAATGAGCAGTTCTTC
CASSSGTGGLNEQFF
>TRBD2|TRBJ2-1|TRBV7-3|NA|15
TGTGCCAGCGGCAAACTAGCGGGAGGTGAAAATGAGCAGTTCTTC
CASGKLAGGENEQFF
>TRBD2|TRBJ2-1|TRBV25-1|NA|18
TGTGCCAGCACCCCCCCCAGCGTAGCGGGTAACTCCTACAATGAGCAGTTCTTC
CASTPPSVAGNSYNEQFF
>TRBD2|TRBJ2-1|TRBV6-4|few|16
TGTGCCAGCAGTGTGACTAGCGGGAGCGGTAACAATGAGCAGTTCTTC
CASSVTSGSGNNEQFF
>NA|TRBJ2-7|TRBV28|NA|12
TGTGCCAGCGGGTACGATTCCTACGAGCAGTACTTC
CASGYDSYEQYF
>NA|TRBJ1-4|TRBV5-4|NA|14
TGTGCCAGCAGCCGGTCCGGGAGTAATGAAAAACTGTTTTTT
CASSRSGSNEKLFF
>TRBD2|TRBJ2-5|TRBV5-6|NA|16
TGTGCCAGCAGCTTAAATAGCGGGAGCCTGGAAGAGACCCAGTACTTC
CASSLNSGSLEETQYF
>NA|TRBJ1-1|TRBV6-1|few|14
TGTGCCACTGATAGGGGGAACGAAGGAACTGAAGCTTTCTTT
CATDRGNEGTEAFF
>TRBD1|TRBJ2-2|TRBV28|NA|13
TGTGCCAGCCTCAGGGGGATCACCGGGGAGCTGTTTTTT
CASLRGITGELFF
>TRBD2|TRBJ2-7|TRBV7-9|NA|16
TGTGCCAGCAGCCCCAGGGAGGGACTAGCGGGTTACGAGCAGTACTTC
CASSPREGLAGYEQYF
>NA|TRBJ2-1|TRBV7-2|NA|11
TGTGCCAGCAGCTTGTCGAATGAGCAGTTCTTC
CASSLSNEQFF
>TRBD2|TRBJ2-7|TRBV9|NA|17
TGTGCCAGCAGCGTAGGATTGGGTAGCGGGAGGGCCCGCGAGCAGTACTTC
CASSVGLGSGRAREQYF
>TRBD2|TRBJ2-7|TRBV7-2|NA|17
TGTGCCAGCAGCTTACTCGTCACCTCTAGCGGGAGGGACGAGCAGTACTTC
CASSLLVTSSGRDEQYF
>NA|TRBJ1-2|TRBV5-4|NA|13
TGTGCCAGCAGGGTTGGGGGGTCGTATGGCTACACCTTC
CASRVGGSYGYTF
>TRBD1|TRBJ2-3|TRBV6-5|NA|14
TGTGCCAGCAAGACAGGGGGCCAGAGAAATACGCAGTATTTT
CASKTGGQRNTQYF
>NA|TRBJ2-1|TRBV10-2|NA|17
TGCGCCAGCAGTGAAGGTAACACAGGGTATCTAGGCAATGAGCAGTTCTTC
CASSEGNTGYLGNEQFF
>NA|TRBJ2-7|TRBV27|few|14
TGTGCCAGCAGTTTACTGCGGGATGATGCCGAGCAGTACTTC
CASSLLRDDAEQYF
>NA|TRBJ2-2|TRBV5-1|NA|14
TGCGCCAGCAGCCCGCAGGGGAACACCGGGGAGCTGTTTTTT
CASSPQGNTGELFF
>TRBD1|TRBJ2-5|TRBV5-1|NA|16
TGCGCCAGCTCTCTAAGCCCGGGACAGGGCTACGAGACCCAGTACTTC
CASSLSPGQGYETQYF
>NA|TRBJ1-4|TRBV7-9|NA|12
TGTGCCAGCAGCCACACTAATGAAAAACTGTTTTTT
CASSHTNEKLFF
>NA|TRBJ2-1|TRBV19|few|13
TGTGCCAGTAGGCTAGGAGGGGCGAGTGAGCAGTTCTTC
CASRLGGASEQFF
>NA|TRBJ1-1|TRBV7-9|NA|15
TGTGCCAGCAGCTTAGAAACGGGGGGCCACACTGAAGCTTTCTTT
CASSLETGGHTEAFF
>TRBD2|TRBJ2-7|TRBV2|few|15
TGTGCCAGCAGTGGTCTAGCGGGAGTGGGCTACGAGCAGTACTTC
CASSGLAGVGYEQYF
>TRBD1|TRBJ1-1|TRBV25-1|NA|15
TGTGCCAGCAGTACCCGACAGGGGGTCACAGCTGAAGCTTTCTTT
CASSTRQGVTAEAFF
>NA|TRBJ2-7|TRBV15|few|15
TGTGCCACCAGCAGAGATCCGGGGGGCGTCTACGAGCAGTACTTC
CATSRDPGGVYEQYF
>TRBD1|TRBJ1-1|TRBV7-9|NA|15
TGTGCCAGCAGCTTAGGGGCCGACAGGGGTGCAAAAACTTTCTTT
CASSLGADRGAKTFF
>TRBD2|TRBJ2-1|TRBV5-1|NA|14
TGCGCCAGCAGCCGGGGACTAGAGGACAATGAGCAGTTCTTC
CASSRGLEDNEQFF
>NA|TRBJ2-3|TRBV5-4|many|17
TGTGCCAGCAGCTTGGAGGGGGGGCAGGGTGTCACAGATACGCAGTATTTT
CASSLEGGQGVTDTQYF
>NA|TRBJ2-7|TRBV7-8|many|16
TGTGCCAGCAGCTTAGGGGGCGATGAAAATGCCTACGAGCAGTACTTC
CASSLGGDENAYEQYF
>NA|TRBJ2-7|TRBV5-6|NA|14
TGTGCCAGCAGCTTAGCAGGGAACTCCTACGAGCAGTACTTC
CASSLAGNSYEQYF
>TRBD2|TRBJ2-3|TRBV2|NA|16
TGTGCCAGCCACCAAAGACTAGCGGCAATTGCAGATACGCAGTATTTT
CASHQRLAAIADTQYF
>NA|TRBJ1-2|TRBV4-3|few|15
TGCGCCAGCAGCCCTGGGGCAGGGGAGTTCTATGGCTACACCTTC
CASSPGAGEFYGYTF
>NA|TRBJ2-7|TRBV2|few|11
TGTGCCAGCCAGGATAGCTGGGAGCAGTACTTC
CASQDSWEQYF
>TRBD1|TRBJ2-7|TRBV28|NA|15
TGTGCCACCAACACTCCCGGGACAGTATTCGACGAGCAGTACTTC
CATNTPGTVFDEQYF
>TRBD2|TRBJ2-2|TRBV28|NA|16
TGTGCCAGCAGTTTATGGACTAGCGGGAACACCGGGGAGCTGTTTTTT
CASSLWTSGNTGELFF
>NA|TRBJ1-4|TRBV4-1|few|15
TGCGCCAGCAGCCTTAGACAGGTGTCAGAGGAAAAACTGTTTTTT
CASSLRQVSEEKLFF
>TRBD2|TRBJ2-2|TRBV27|many|14
TGTGCCAGCAGTTTGGGACTAGCTGTCGGGGAGCTGTTTTTT
CASSLGLAVGELFF
>NA|TRBJ2-1|TRBV28|few|14
TGTGCCAGCAACCCCTTATTAGGCGACAATGAGCAGTTCTTC
CASNPLLGDNEQFF
>TRBD1|TRBJ2-7|TRBV5-1|NA|16
TGCGCCAGCAGCCCTGGACAGGGGGCGCGATTTGGGGAGCAGTACTTC
CASSPGQGARFGEQYF
>NA|TRBJ1-1|TRBV5-4|NA|14
TGTGCCAGCAGCAAGGACTCGAGGAACACTGAAGCTTTCTTT
CASSKDSRNTEAFF
>NA|TRBJ2-3|TRBV7-9|NA|14
TGTGCCAGCAGCTTAGGATATGAGGCAGATACGCAGTATTTT
CASSLGYEADTQYF
>TRBD2|TRBJ2-2|TRBV19|NA|14
TGTGCCGGTAGGGAGGGAACTAACACCGGGGAGCTGTTTTTT
CAGREGTNTGELFF
>NA|TRBJ2-3|TRBV6-4|NA|13
TGTGCCAGCAGTGAGCGGGACCCGGATACGCAGTATTTT
CASSERDPDTQYF
>TRBD2|TRBJ2-2|TRBV28|medium-sized|15
TGTGCCAGCAGGCTAGCGGGAGAGGAAACCGGGGAGCTGTTTTTT
CASRLAGEETGELFF
>NA|TRBJ1-5|TRBV28|NA|14
TGTGCCAGCAGAGGGCAGGGCGATCAGGAGCCCCAGCATTTT
CASRGQGDQEPQHF
>NA|TRBJ2-1|TRBV9|few|15
TGTGCCAGCAGCGTAGGGGGGGCGAACTACAATGAGCAGTTCTTC
CASSVGGANYNEQFF
>NA|TRBJ2-1|TRBV29-1|NA|14
TGCAGCGTTCAGAGCGGGGACACCTACAATGAGCAGTTCTTC
CSVQSGDTYNEQFF